The clone carrying this TCR beta chain was found once. The target antigen is unknown. The assay was immunoSEQ multiplex PCR, and TCRdb's table has in-frame clones only and misses some. The sample contains approximately 90,000 clones, 80% to 95% of which appear only once. There was relapse after autologous stem cell transplantation in every patient, and there was variation in brentuximab vedotin exposure. Reported best responses ranged across complete response, partial response or progressive disease. This specimen belongs to a study of PD-1 blockade in classical Hodgkin lymphoma. Findings of the study overall: Exclusion was the outcome for patients who began nivolumab under 1 year after ASCT. It was CD4+ TCR diversity, not CD8+, that rose significantly by C4D1. Before treatment, TCR diversity in newly diagnosed patients was reportedly lower than in healthy donors.

The germline CDR1 and CDR2 sequences are MDHEN and SYDVKM. This CDR3 spans 15 amino acids. Trimming took 6 bases from V and 1 from J, leaving 15 bases between them. The clonotype was recovered from a human donor with classical Hodgkin lymphoma. This chain connects TRBV28 to TRBJ1-2; a possible D gene is TRBD1 (6 bases). Sequencing was performed on peripheral blood mononuclear cells (PBMCs), taken before the second cycle of nivolumab. DNA of the CDR3: TGTGCCAGCAGGCTGTGGGGGGCAAATAACTATGGCTACACCTTC. The encoded protein is CASRLWGANNYGYTF.